The 8 T cell receptor beta chains reported below all come from one sample, sequenced in a study of T cells in Graves' hyperthyroidism and ophthalmopathy. Amplification targeted TCR beta CDR3 regions from RNA transcripts. Using the HTBI primer set, a first-round RT-PCR was run on the TCR CDR3. Each CDR3 protein is one row after TCRdb ran MiXCR on the multiplex PCR reads. The sample consists of approximately 330,000 distinct CDR3 sequences, over 20% of them appearing once. Input material: blood. The source of these receptors is a woman in her 50s with Graves' hyperthyroidism.

There are many counts of this clonotype. This chain joins TRBV5-6 and TRBJ2-5; a weak D match, TRBD1 (6 bases). The CDR3 has 15 amino acids. CDR1 SGHDT and CDR2 YYEEEE come from the germline V gene. Trimming took off 4 bases at V and 1 base at J, with 14 bases between the two ends. Here the CDR3 reads CASSPHPTGQETQYF. CDR3 coding DNA: TGTGCCAGCAGCCCCCACCCGACAGGCCAAGAGACCCAGTACTTC. Full variable domain (rest looked up from reference TRBV5-6 and TRBJ2-5): DAGVTQSPTHLIKTRGQQVTLRCSPKSGHDTVSWYQQALGQGPQFIFQYYEEEERQRGNFPDRFSGHQFPNYSSELNVNALLLGDSALYLCASSPHPTGQETQYFGPGTRLLVL.

This clonotype was found many times. The J gene is TRBJ1-1, the V gene TRBV20-1; D may be TRBD1 (6 bases). Germline V gene lookup returns CDR1 DFQATT and CDR2 SNEGSKA (reference sequence). The V end lost 3 bases, the J end lost 1 base, and 15 bases lay between the germline ends. The CDR3 covers 15 residues. CDR3 bases: TGCAGTGCTAGGGGCAGGGACACAACGAACACTGAAGCTTTCTTT. It is translated as CSARGRDTTNTEAFF.

The gene calls are TRBV20-1 and TRBJ2-2; 7 nucleotides line up with TRBD1. The junction had 4 bases not matched to a gene; V was cut back by 5 bases and J by 7 bases. The germline V gene has CDR1 DFQATT and CDR2 SNEGSKA (reference sequence). The CDR3 is made up of 12 amino acids. As DNA, the CDR3 is TGCAGTGCTGACAGGGCTGGCGGGGAGCTGTTTTTT. This translates into CSADRAGGELFF.

The chain links TRBV24-1 to TRBJ2-7; D not resolved. The CDR3 sequence is 13 residues long. The germline V gene has CDR1 KGHDR and CDR2 SFDVKD. Trimming removed 9 bases at V and 9 bases at J, with 20 bases between. The CDR3, as DNA: TGTGCCACCCAGCAGGATCAGCTTGACGGGCAGTACTTC. This sequence encodes CATQQDQLDGQYF.

This clonotype occurred many times. The rearrangement uses TRBV11-2 and TRBJ2-4; 8 nucleotides line up with TRBD1. This CDR3 has 16 amino acids. With V trimmed by 4 bases and J by 0 bases, 5 bases remained unmatched. Per the germline V gene, CDR1 is SGHAT and CDR2 is FQNNGV. CDR3 protein: CASSWDRTIAKNIQYF. The CDR3 bases are TGTGCCAGCAGCTGGGACAGGACAATAGCCAAAAACATTCAGTACTTC. The variable domain in full, with the rest retrieved from reference TRBV11-2 and TRBJ2-4, is EAGVAQSPRYKIIEKRQSVAFWCNPISGHATLYWYQQILGQGPKLLIQFQNNGVVDDSQLPKDRFSAERLKGVDSTLKIQPAKLEDSAVYLCASSWDRTIAKNIQYFGAGTRLSVL.

The chain carries TRBV27 and TRBJ1-1; D is possibly TRBD1 (6 bases). V lost 5 bases, J lost 4 bases, and 23 bases lay in between. Germline CDR1 and CDR2: MNHEY and SMNVEV (reference sequence). The CDR3 consists of 17 residues. CDR3 loop: CASSAPWGGQLGTEAFF. The CDR3 coding sequence is TGTGCCAGCAGTGCCCCGTGGGGGGGACAACTAGGCACTGAAGCTTTCTTT.

This chain links TRBV20-1 with TRBJ2-1; the match to TRBD2 covers 8 bases. J was trimmed by 5 bases and V by 3 bases; bases with no gene match: 3. This CDR3 contains 13 residues. Germline-derived CDR1 and CDR2 are DFQATT and SNEGSKA (reference sequence). The CDR3 loop reads CSASGTRDNEQFF. CDR3 nucleotide sequence: TGCAGTGCTAGCGGGACTAGAGACAATGAGCAGTTCTTC.

This clonotype appeared many times. J is TRBJ1-4 and V is TRBV12-3 or TRBV12-4; D unresolved. CDR3 size: 14 residues. V lost 1 base, J lost 6 bases, and 9 bases lay in between. CDR3 residues: CASSLVSRDEKLFF. CDR3 nucleotide sequence: TGTGCCAGCAGTTTAGTCAGTAGAGATGAAAAACTGTTTTTT.